This T cell receptor beta chain was observed in a study of CD8 T cells in ankylosing spondylitis (dated by TCRdb to about 2017). Regarding the study in general: To find TCR variants linked to disease, the study profiled T cell receptor beta repertoires in ankylosing spondylitis patients and healthy donors. The full study cohort was made up of about two dozen ankylosing spondylitis patients and 108 healthy donors. Peripheral blood was sampled, and synovial fluid was additionally collected from ankylosing spondylitis patients. Overall results and qualifications from the work: The disease-linked clones showed a CD8+ phenotype and occurred at relatively low frequencies in peripheral blood. Blood from ankylosing spondylitis patients appeared to be characterized by a TCR beta motif made up of fewer than ten highly homologous amino acid variants. According to the report, matched synovial fluid samples from ankylosing spondylitis patients were significantly enriched for the disease-linked clones. Some motif variants were previously reported in synovial fluid and blood of reactive arthritis patients, suggesting common disease-initiation mechanisms.

This clonotype was counted ten times or more. This clone's antigen is unknown. Qualities for individual bases were not recorded, and no much larger clone is one base off. The V end loses 1 base and the J end loses 4 bases, and a stretch of 8 bases separates them. The germline V gene sets CDR1 to SGHVS and CDR2 to FQNEAQ. From the cysteine up to the phenylalanine, the CDR3 has a length of 14 residues. Just the 42-base CDR3 DNA is kept, in frame starting at base 1. TCRdb records Illumina HiSeq 2500 as the sequencer. TCR beta libraries were prepared by quantitative 5'-RACE with molecular barcodes. Turning to the authors' computational methods: A new computational method based on a probabilistic model of VDJ rearrangement was used to identify disease-linked TCR variants. Clones were called with MiXCR by TCRdb after fastp trimmed the public reads at Q25, and only in-frame beta chains were retained. One record per CDR3 amino acid sequence lists the most common genes and DNA. Here the V and J calls rest on TCRdb's processing, not on the authors' analysis. Present in this sample are some 130,000 distinct CDR3 sequences, roughly an eighth of which were seen just once. Of the sample, 3.5% to 5% falls within the top ten clones.

The sequenced sample was blood, either unsorted or a sorted T cell fraction (not recorded which). The clonotype originates from a female donor with ankylosing spondylitis or in good health (not recorded which). This sequence uses TRBV7-8 and TRBJ1-3, with the D gene too uncertain to name. The DNA sequence reads TGTGCCAGCAGCTTAGGGGCAGGAGGAAACACCATATATTTT. The resulting protein is CASSLGAGGNTIYF.